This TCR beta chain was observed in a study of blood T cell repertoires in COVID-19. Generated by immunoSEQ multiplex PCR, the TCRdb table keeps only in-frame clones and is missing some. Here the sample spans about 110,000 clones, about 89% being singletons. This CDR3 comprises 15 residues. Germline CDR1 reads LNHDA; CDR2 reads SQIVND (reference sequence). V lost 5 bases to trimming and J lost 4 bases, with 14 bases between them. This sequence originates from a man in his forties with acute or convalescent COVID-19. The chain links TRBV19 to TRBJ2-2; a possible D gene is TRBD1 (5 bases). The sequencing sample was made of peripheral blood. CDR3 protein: CASSQGVGLTGELFF. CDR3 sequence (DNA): TGTGCCAGTAGTCAAGGGGTCGGTCTCACCGGGGAGCTGTTTTTT.